This T cell receptor beta chain emerged from a study of human T cells and chemical hapten exposure. Findings of the study overall: Positively correlated with patch test score were the counts of PT1 expanded TCRs.

V dropped 5 bases and J dropped 7 bases, with 24 bases sitting between them. The CDR3 has 16 amino acids. Germline CDR1 MNHEY, CDR2 SVGAGI. TCRdb recomputed calls from the RACE reads with MiXCR, one row per CDR3 protein. The sample consists of about 73,000 distinct CDR3 sequences, about 9% of them appearing once. This clonotype was detected only a few times. Antigen unknown. Time point reported: patch test 2, 6 weeks after DPC sensitization. Documented treatment: therapeutic diphenylcyclopropenone sensitization with weekly scalp DPC. Sequenced here: whole blood, sampled in connection with sensitization to the hapten diphenylcyclopropenone (DPC). The chain has TRBV6-5 and TRBJ2-7; TRBD2 is a possible D gene (5 bases). This sequence was found in a woman between 45 and 60 years old with alopecia areata. Some clones in this sample may be carry-over from other donors' samples. In DNA, the CDR3 is TGTGCCAGCAGTCCCTCGACGATCGCCCGGGGTAGGGAGCAGTACTTC. This translates into CASSPSTIARGREQYF.